One and the same sample provided the 20 T cell receptor beta chains below, sequenced in a study of beta chain features in type 1 diabetes. Expressed TCRB transcripts were sequenced, since all the RNA that had been isolated was reverse transcribed. This table comes from immunoSEQ multiplex PCR, and its TCRdb copy is limited to in-frame clones, with some not included. The profile shows approximately 270,000 clones, approximately 14% of them singletons. Study-wide points: When Type 1 diabetes patients were examined, their TCRB CDR3s proved moderately but significantly shorter in all four CD4+ subsets.

These receptors have no known antigen. The sequenced sample consisted of naive CD4+ T cells from blood. These receptors originate from a man aged 25-45 years with type 1 diabetes.

The V and J genes are TRBV5-6 and TRBJ2-3; D is unclear. Germline values: CDR1 SGHDT, CDR2 YYEEEE. The CDR3 extends over 13 amino acids. Trimming stripped 1 base from V and 9 bases from J, with 12 bases between. This CDR3 reads CASSLFKQSTQYF. CDR3 nucleotide sequence: TGTGCCAGCAGCTTGTTCAAACAGTCAACGCAGTATTTT.

This clone was counted a few times. The chain employs TRBV19 and TRBJ2-2, with a tentative D call TRBD2 (5 bases). Germline V gene data show CDR1 as LNHDA and CDR2 as SQIVND (reference sequence). V gave up 8 bases and J gave up 6 bases, with 16 bases separating them. The CDR3 covers 14 residues. CDR3 DNA: TGTGCCAGTCAAATTCGGGAATTTCCCGGGGAGCTGTTTTTT. Its translation is CASQIREFPGELFF.

The chain uses TRBV30 and TRBJ2-5, with D possibly TRBD1 on 6 matching bases. The CDR3 contains 15 residues. Trimming removed 2 bases from V and 5 bases from J, with 18 bases in between. Germline loops: CDR1 GTSNPN, CDR2 SVGIG (reference sequence). This chain's CDR3 is CAWSNAQGIRETQYF. CDR3 nucleotide sequence: TGTGCCTGGAGTAACGCACAGGGCATTCGGGAGACCCAGTACTTC.

This chain uses TRBV5-4 with TRBJ2-3; perhaps TRBD2 as D (5 bases). CDR1 is SGHNT, CDR2 YYREEE, per germline (reference sequence). The CDR3 spans 15 residues. Trimming stripped 4 bases from V and 1 base from J, with 13 bases between. The CDR3 nucleotides read TGTGCCAGCAGCGCGCAACTAGTTCGCACAGATACGCAGTATTTT. Its translation: CASSAQLVRTDTQYF.

This clone has more than one count but fewer than ten. The CDR3 loop is CSVIQPVEGETQYF. The DNA of the CDR3 is TGCAGCGTGATACAGCCAGTTGAGGGAGAGACCCAGTACTTC. This chain joins TRBV29-1 and TRBJ2-5; D is perhaps TRBD2 (5 bases). The germline gives CDR1 SQVTM, CDR2 ANQGSEA. The CDR3 loop spans 14 amino acids. Between the trimmed V and J ends, which lost 6 bases and 4 bases, there was a span of 18 bases. Using reference TRBV29-1 and TRBJ2-5 for the parts outside the CDR3, the full variable domain is SAVISQKPSRDICQRGTSLTIQCQVDSQVTMMFWYRQQPGQSLTLIATANQGSEATYESGFVIDKFPISRPNLTFSTLTVSNMSPEDSSIYLCSVIQPVEGETQYFGPGTRLLVL.

The V and J genes are TRBV5-1 and TRBJ2-3; 9 bases are a match to TRBD1. The CDR3 has 16 amino acids. Per germline, CDR1 SGHRS and CDR2 YFSETQ. After removal of 4 bases from V and 3 bases from J, the junction contained 9 bases not matched to a gene. Written as DNA, the CDR3 is TGCGCCAGCAGCCTCCCATCGGGACAGGGAACAGATACGCAGTATTTT. Its translation: CASSLPSGQGTDTQYF.

This clone was recorded a few times. The rearrangement links TRBV27 to TRBJ1-5; D perhaps matches TRBD1 (5 bases). V lost 6 bases and J 4 bases, leaving 10 bases between the germline ends. The CDR3 has 13 amino acids. Germline CDR1 and CDR2: MNHEY and SMNVEV (reference sequence). CDR3 sequence (DNA): TGTGCCAGCAGAGCTAGGGGTAATCAGCCCCAGCATTTT. It is translated as CASRARGNQPQHF.

About this clone: Other DNA sequences in the same sample also yield this CDR3. The chain couples TRBV19 to TRBJ1-1, with D uncertain. The CDR3 extends over 13 amino acids. V was trimmed by 3 bases and J by 1 base, leaving 6 bases between them. CDR1 LNHDA and CDR2 SQIVND come from the germline V gene (reference sequence). CDR3 sequence: CASSILRNTEAFF. The CDR3 region has the DNA TGTGCCAGTAGTATTCTTCGGAACACTGAAGCTTTCTTT.

This clone occurred a few times. The rearrangement joins TRBV7-2 to TRBJ2-5, with TRBD1 identical over 9 bases. The last part of the DNA fits TRBJ2-7 better; the J call may be wrong. CDR1 and CDR2 from the germline V gene are SGHTA and FQGNSA. This CDR3 comprises 14 residues. The CDR3 DNA reads as TGTGCCAGCAGTAACGACAGGGGGTTCCACGAGCAGTACTTC. The encoded protein is CASSNDRGFHEQYF.

V and J are TRBV28 and TRBJ2-7; 12 bases line up with TRBD2. J lost 0 bases, V lost 6 bases, and 6 bases had no gene match. Per germline, CDR1 MDHEN and CDR2 SYDVKM. CDR3 size: 16 residues. CDR3 loop: CASSLKTSGSSYEQYF. CDR3 nucleotide sequence: TGTGCCAGCAGCCTAAAGACTAGCGGGAGCTCCTACGAGCAGTACTTC.

This clone was counted between two and nine times. This chain links TRBV10-3 with TRBJ2-3; D perhaps matches TRBD2 (5 bases). The CDR3 runs 13 residues. The germline CDR1 and CDR2 sequences are ENHRY and SYGVKD. V lost 2 bases, J lost 5 bases, and 8 bases lay in between. The CDR3 DNA is TGTGCCATCAGTGAGAGGGAGCAAGATACGCAGTATTTT. It translates to CAISEREQDTQYF.

This clone was recorded a few times. At the DNA level, this CDR3 is encoded by other sequences in the same sample as well. This chain links TRBV18 with TRBJ1-1; the D is unclear. CDR1 and CDR2 from the germline V gene are KGHSH and LQKENI. The CDR3 loop spans 14 amino acids. Trimming left V 0 bases short and J 0 bases short, with 5 bases between. The CDR3 loop reads CASSPPSMNTEAFF. CDR3 nucleotides: TGTGCCAGCTCACCACCATCCATGAACACTGAAGCTTTCTTT.

This clone has a handful of counts. The rearrangement joins TRBV7-9 to TRBJ2-4; possibly TRBD2 for D (6 bases). Per germline, CDR1 SEHNR and CDR2 FQNEAQ (reference sequence). V lost 2 bases, J lost 2 bases, and 19 bases lay in between. The CDR3 covers 18 residues. CDR3 region: CASSLISVRTSSKNIQYF. CDR3 DNA: TGTGCCAGCAGCTTAATTTCGGTGCGAACTAGCTCCAAAAACATTCAGTACTTC.

This clone has only a few counts. The chain joins TRBV5-1 to TRBJ2-2; 8 nucleotides align to TRBD2. The CDR3 sequence is 17 residues long. Germline trimming cut 1 base from V and 4 bases from J; bases unmatched to any gene: 9. CDR1 is SGHRS, CDR2 YFSETQ, per germline. CDR3 nucleotide sequence: TGCGCCAGCAGCTTGTCTACTAGCGGAGGGGGCACCGGGGAGCTGTTTTTT. It codes for CASSLSTSGGGTGELFF.

There are a few counts of this clone. This chain links TRBV28 with TRBJ2-3; 8 nucleotides match TRBD2. This CDR3 has 18 amino acids. Germline V gene lookup returns CDR1 MDHEN and CDR2 SYDVKM. V lost 3 bases to trimming and J lost 0 bases; unmatched junction nucleotides: 11. CDR3: CASSFSFTSGGSTDTQYF. CDR3 nucleotide sequence: TGTGCCAGCAGTTTTTCTTTCACTAGCGGAGGAAGCACAGATACGCAGTATTTT.

The chain carries TRBV5-1 and TRBJ2-3; 11 bases fit TRBD2. Germline V gene lookup returns CDR1 SGHRS and CDR2 YFSETQ. The CDR3 totals 16 residues. After removal of 3 bases from V and 6 bases from J, the junction contained 9 bases not matched to a gene. The CDR3 reads CASSSGLAGGPDTQYF. The CDR3 region has the DNA TGCGCCAGCAGCTCTGGACTAGCGGGCGGACCGGATACGCAGTATTTT.

V and J are TRBV11-2 and TRBJ1-3; D ambiguous. Between the trimmed V and J ends, which lost 4 bases and 0 bases, there was a span of 16 bases. This CDR3 has 17 amino acids. CDR1 is SGHAT, CDR2 FQNNGV, per germline. The CDR3 DNA follows: TGTGCCAGCAGCTCACTCAGGACTGATCACTCTGGAAACACCATATATTTT. Translation gives CASSSLRTDHSGNTIYF.

Written as DNA, the CDR3 is TGTGCCAGCAGTCCCCAGGGATTCAGCAATCAGCCCCAGCATTTT. Translation gives CASSPQGFSNQPQHF. V and J are TRBV28 and TRBJ1-5; D might be TRBD1 (5 bases). This CDR3 has 15 residues. The V end lost 5 bases, the J end lost 1 base, and 12 bases lay between the germline ends. Germline V gene data show CDR1 as MDHEN and CDR2 as SYDVKM.

This clone has more than one count but fewer than ten. The chain recombines TRBV7-9 with TRBJ2-7; 9 bases are shared with TRBD1. Looked up from germline, CDR1 is SEHNR and CDR2 is FQNEAQ (reference sequence). Losses at the gene ends were 4 bases for V and 5 bases for J; bases not matched to a gene: 9. This CDR3 spans 15 amino acids. The DNA of the CDR3 is TGTGCCAGCAGCTCCTCCGGGACAGGGACTAACGAGCAGTACTTC. Protein product: CASSSSGTGTNEQYF.

This clone was counted only a few times. The V and J genes are TRBV2 and TRBJ1-5; TRBD1 is a possible D gene (5 bases). V lost 3 bases, J lost 4 bases, and 10 bases lay in between. Germline V lookup: CDR1 SNHLY, CDR2 FYNNEI. The CDR3 totals 14 residues. The CDR3 DNA sequence: TGTGCCAGCAGTGATGTGACAGTTAATCAGCCCCAGCATTTT. Protein: CASSDVTVNQPQHF.